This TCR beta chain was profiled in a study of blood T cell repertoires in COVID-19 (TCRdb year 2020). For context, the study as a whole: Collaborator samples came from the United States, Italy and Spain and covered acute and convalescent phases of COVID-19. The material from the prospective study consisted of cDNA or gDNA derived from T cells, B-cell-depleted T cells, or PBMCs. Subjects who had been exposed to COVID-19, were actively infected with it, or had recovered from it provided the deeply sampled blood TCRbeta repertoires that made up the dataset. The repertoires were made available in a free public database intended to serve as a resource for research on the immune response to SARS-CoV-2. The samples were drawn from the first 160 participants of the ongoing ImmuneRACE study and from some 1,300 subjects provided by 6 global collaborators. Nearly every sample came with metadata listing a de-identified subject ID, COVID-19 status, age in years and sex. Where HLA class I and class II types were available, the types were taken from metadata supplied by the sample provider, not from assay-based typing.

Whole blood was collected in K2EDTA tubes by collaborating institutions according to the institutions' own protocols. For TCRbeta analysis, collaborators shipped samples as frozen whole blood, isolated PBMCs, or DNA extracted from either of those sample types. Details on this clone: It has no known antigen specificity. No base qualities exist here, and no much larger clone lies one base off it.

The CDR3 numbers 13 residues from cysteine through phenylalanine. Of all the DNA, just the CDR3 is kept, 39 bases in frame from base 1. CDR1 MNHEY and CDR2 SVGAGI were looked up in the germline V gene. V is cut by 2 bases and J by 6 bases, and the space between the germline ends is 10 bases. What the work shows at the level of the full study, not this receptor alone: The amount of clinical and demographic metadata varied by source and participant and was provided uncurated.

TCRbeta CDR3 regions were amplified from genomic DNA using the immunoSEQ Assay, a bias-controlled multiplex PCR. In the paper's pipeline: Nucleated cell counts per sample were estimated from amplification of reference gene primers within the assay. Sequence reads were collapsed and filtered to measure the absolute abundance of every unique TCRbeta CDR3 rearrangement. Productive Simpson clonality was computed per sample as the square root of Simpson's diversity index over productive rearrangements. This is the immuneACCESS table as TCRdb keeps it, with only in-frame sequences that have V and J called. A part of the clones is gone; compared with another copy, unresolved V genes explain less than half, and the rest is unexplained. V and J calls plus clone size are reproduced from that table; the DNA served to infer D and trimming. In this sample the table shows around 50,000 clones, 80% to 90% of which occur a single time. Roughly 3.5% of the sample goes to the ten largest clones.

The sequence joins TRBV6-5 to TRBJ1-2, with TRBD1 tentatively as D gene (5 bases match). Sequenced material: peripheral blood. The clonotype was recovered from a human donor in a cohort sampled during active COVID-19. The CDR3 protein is CASSYPQGNGYTF. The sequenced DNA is TGTGCCAGCAGTTACCCCCAGGGTAATGGCTACACCTTC.